This TCR beta chain was identified during a study of blood T cell repertoires in COVID-19. In the authors' workflow: From reference gene primer amplification, estimates of nucleated cell counts were derived. TCRdb's copy holds only in-frame clones and misses some; the assay was immunoSEQ multiplex PCR. That table gives V, J and clone size, and the DNA gave D and trimming. The sample has approximately 100,000 clones, roughly 85% seen once. CDR3 length equals 16 residues. The J segment lost 3 bases and the V segment lost 3 bases, leaving 11 bases of the junction unmatched. CDR1 and CDR2 from the germline V gene are MDHEN and SYDVKM.

The gene calls are TRBV28 and TRBJ2-7; 7 positions agree with TRBD1. Sequenced: peripheral blood. The origin of this receptor is an older woman with active or convalescent COVID-19. This CDR3 is CASSFNPGQPHYEQYF. The CDR3, as DNA: TGTGCCAGCAGTTTCAACCCGGGACAGCCTCACTACGAGCAGTACTTC.